The present T cell receptor beta chain was sequenced within a study of blood T cell repertoires in COVID-19 (dated by TCRdb to the early 2020s). A note on the overall study: The collaborator samples originated in the United States, Italy and Spain and spanned the acute and convalescent phases of COVID-19. Where available, HLA class I and class II types were obtained from metadata supplied by the sample provider rather than from assay-based typing. The repertoires were released in a freely available public database meant as a resource for research on the immune response to SARS-CoV-2. Samples came from the ongoing ImmuneRACE study (first 160 participants) plus 1,254 subjects from 6 global collaborators. The prospective study material was composed of cDNA or gDNA derived from T cells, B-cell-depleted T cells, or PBMCs. Sample metadata almost always included a de-identified subject ID, COVID-19 status, age in years and sex. Subjects who had been exposed to COVID-19, were actively infected with it, or had recovered from it provided the deeply sampled blood TCRbeta repertoires that made up the dataset. The paper as a whole reports these results and caveats: The amount of clinical and demographic metadata varied by source and participant and was provided uncurated.

The immunoSEQ Assay, a bias-controlled multiplex PCR, was used to amplify TCRbeta CDR3 regions from genomic DNA. Processing in the source paper ran as follows. Nucleated cell counts per sample were estimated from amplification of reference gene primers within the assay. To quantify the absolute abundance of each unique TCRbeta CDR3 rearrangement, sequence reads were collapsed and filtered. For each sample, productive Simpson clonality was calculated as the square root of Simpson's diversity index over productive rearrangements. TCRdb's version of the immuneACCESS table is confined to in-frame rearrangements and falls short of the full clone set. An unresolved V gene accounts for under half of the shortfall where checked; the remainder is of unknown origin. That table supplies the V and J calls and clone size; D and trimming were determined from the DNA. The sample includes about 330,000 clones, with more than 75% observed a single time. Of the sample, about 5.2% is held by the ten largest clones.

The CDR3 spans 16 residues, from the cysteine through the phenylalanine. Only the CDR3 DNA stays, 48 bases, in frame from base 1. The germline V gene encodes CDR1 WNHNN and CDR2 SYGVQD (reference sequence). Compared with germline, V lacks 3 bases and J lacks 2 bases; bases without a gene match: 8. Participants in the prospective study were aged roughly 18 to 89 years, lived in 20 to 30 United States geographic areas, and enrolled through a virtual design. To assign participants to cohorts, the prospective study relied on clinical history that participants themselves reported in a screening survey and a study questionnaire. Recovered participants in ImmuneRACE Cohort 3 were defined as having two consecutive negative NP/OP PCR tests, clearance from a healthcare professional, or resolution of symptoms. In the prospective study, mobile phlebotomists collected whole blood, serum and a nasopharyngeal or oropharyngeal swab from each participant. Participants in the prospective study had the option to provide additional blood draws and questionnaires over an approximately two-month period. Before DNA extraction, prospective study blood samples were shipped either frozen or at room temperature.

Details on this clone: Its binding antigen is unknown. One base away there is no much larger clone; base qualities are not given.

The receptor was derived from a woman aged 25 to 39 who had recovered from COVID-19. The sample comprised PBMCs or T cells enriched from blood (not recorded which). The rearrangement joined TRBV10-1 to TRBJ2-5, with 8 junctional bases fitting TRBD2. The CDR3 protein sequence reads: CASSDPSLAGQETQYF. The DNA sequence is as follows: TGCGCCAGCAGTGACCCGAGCTTAGCGGGGCAAGAGACCCAGTACTTC.